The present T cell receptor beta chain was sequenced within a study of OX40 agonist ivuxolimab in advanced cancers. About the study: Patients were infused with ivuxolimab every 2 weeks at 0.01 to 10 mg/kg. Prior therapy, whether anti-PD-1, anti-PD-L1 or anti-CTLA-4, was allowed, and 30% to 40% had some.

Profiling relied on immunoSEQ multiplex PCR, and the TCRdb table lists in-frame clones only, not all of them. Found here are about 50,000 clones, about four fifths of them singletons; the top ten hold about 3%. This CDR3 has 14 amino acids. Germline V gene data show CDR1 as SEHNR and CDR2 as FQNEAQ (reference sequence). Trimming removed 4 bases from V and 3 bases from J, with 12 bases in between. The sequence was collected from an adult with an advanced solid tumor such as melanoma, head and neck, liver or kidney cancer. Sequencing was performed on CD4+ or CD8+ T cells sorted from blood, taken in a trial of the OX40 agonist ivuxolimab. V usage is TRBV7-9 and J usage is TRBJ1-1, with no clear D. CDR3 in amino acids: CASSSDVLYTEAFF. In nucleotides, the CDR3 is TGTGCCAGCAGCTCCGACGTTCTCTACACTGAAGCTTTCTTT.